The 18 T cell receptor beta chains below all came from one sample that was sequenced in a study of T-cell memory formation after mild COVID-19. One entry per CDR3 protein results from TCRdb running MiXCR on the 5' RACE reads. The table shows 85,000 to 130,000 distinct CDR3 sequences, with over 15% occurring only once. Sequencing input: PBMCs or a T cell subset sorted from them (not recorded which). The receptors stem from an adult woman who had mild COVID-19 (a few samples of this study predate the infection). Cell type and time point are not known.

The table lists this clonotype with many counts. The chain carries TRBV27 and TRBJ2-7; 9 bases are shared with TRBD2. Germline assignment: CDR1 MNHEY and CDR2 SMNVEV (reference sequence). The CDR3 is 17 amino acids. V lost 5 bases and J lost 6; bases outside the gene matches: 17. CDR3 bases: TGTGCCAGCAGTCGCGCGGGGACTAGCCCGCTTTTGGGCGAGCAGTACTTC. This codes for CASSRAGTSPLLGEQYF.

In its sample, this clonotype was seen a few times. V and J are TRBV7-8 and TRBJ2-4; 8 nucleotides align to TRBD1. CDR1 SGHVS and CDR2 FQNEAQ come from the germline V gene. V trimming: 5 bases; J trimming: 8 bases; junction bases outside the gene matches: 8. This CDR3 is 14 amino acids long. This CDR3 reads CASSPGTGGDIQYF. CDR3 sequence (DNA): TGTGCCAGCAGCCCGGGGACAGGCGGGGACATTCAGTACTTC.

The CDR3 region has the DNA TGTGCCAGCAGCCGCACCCACAGGGGATCTGGGGCCAACGTCCTGACTTTC. Translated: CASSRTHRGSGANVLTF. The chain recombines TRBV3-1 with TRBJ2-6, with TRBD1 matching 7 bases. CDR3 length equals 17 residues. Germline V gives CDR1 LGHDT, CDR2 YNNKEL (reference sequence). With V trimmed by 4 bases and J by 1 base, 7 bases remained unmatched.

Here the CDR3 DNA reads TGTGCCAGCAGCTTCGAGGGACAGGGTGGCTATGGCTACACCTTC. Amino acid sequence: CASSFEGQGGYGYTF. The chain recombines TRBV11-2 with TRBJ1-2; TRBD1 matches 9 bases. The CDR3 runs to 15 residues. CDR1 and CDR2 from the germline V gene are SGHAT and FQNNGV. The junction had 6 bases not matched to a gene; V was cut back by 3 bases and J by 4 bases. The full variable domain, in which reference TRBV11-2 and TRBJ1-2 provide the parts outside the CDR3, is EAGVAQSPRYKIIEKRQSVAFWCNPISGHATLYWYQQILGQGPKLLIQFQNNGVVDDSQLPKDRFSAERLKGVDSTLKIQPAKLEDSAVYLCASSFEGQGGYGYTFGSGTRLTVV.

This clonotype showed up just a few times. The chain joins TRBV7-9 to TRBJ1-5; D call uncertain. The germline CDR1 and CDR2 sequences are SEHNR and FQNEAQ (reference sequence). CDR3 length: 12 residues. V was cut by 5 bases and J by 5 bases, with 7 bases left in between. The CDR3 reads CASSPGDQPQHF. CDR3 DNA: TGTGCCAGCAGCCCAGGCGATCAGCCCCAGCATTTT.

This clonotype was picked up a small number of times. V and J are TRBV20-1 and TRBJ2-1, with D perhaps being TRBD1 or TRBD2 (5 bases each). The CDR3 loop spans 16 amino acids. V lost 5 bases and J 3 bases, leaving 20 bases between the germline ends. The germline V gene encodes CDR1 DFQATT and CDR2 SNEGSKA (reference sequence). The DNA for the CDR3 is TGCAGTGCTGGAGCCCCTCCGGGGCCTCACTACAATGAGCAGTTCTTC. Translated, it gives CSAGAPPGPHYNEQFF.

This clonotype came up many times. For the CDR3, the DNA is TGTGCCAGCAGTTCCATCTGGGAAGGGGATGAGATGGTTGGCTACACCTTC. Residues: CASSSIWEGDEMVGYTF. The chain links TRBV27 to TRBJ1-2, with D perhaps matching TRBD1 (5 bases). This CDR3 comprises 17 residues. The V end was cut by 4 bases, the J end by 7 bases, with 25 bases between. The germline V gene has CDR1 MNHEY and CDR2 SMNVEV (reference sequence).

This clonotype was seen a few times. This sequence joins TRBV5-1 and TRBJ2-7, with 7 bases that match TRBD1. The CDR3 contains 15 residues. Germline CDR1 and CDR2: SGHRS and YFSETQ. V lost 4 bases and J lost 0; bases outside the gene matches: 7. The CDR3 is CASSPGTASSYEQYF. CDR3 nucleotides: TGCGCCAGCAGCCCCGGGACAGCGAGCTCCTACGAGCAGTACTTC.

V and J are TRBV6-4 and TRBJ2-2; the D gene is possibly TRBD1 (6 bases). The germline V gene encodes CDR1 MRHNA and CDR2 SNTAGT. V was cut by 6 bases and J by 3 bases, with 11 bases left in between. The length of the CDR3 is 14 residues. CDR3 DNA: TGTGCCAGCAGCCGGGACACAGACACCGGGGAGCTGTTTTTT. The encoded protein is CASSRDTDTGELFF.

This rearrangement joins TRBV4-1 to TRBJ2-3, with a possible D match to TRBD1 (8 bases). Germline CDR1 reads MGHRA; CDR2 reads YSYEKL. The V gene lost 4 bases and the J gene lost 4 bases, with 15 bases spanning the gap. This CDR3 has 15 amino acids. The CDR3 loop is CASSPDRGGSDTQYF. For the CDR3, the DNA is TGCGCCAGCAGCCCCGACAGGGGAGGGTCAGATACGCAGTATTTT.

CDR3 protein: CASSESLGFDEQFF. The CDR3 region has the DNA TGTGCCAGCAGCGAAAGCCTGGGATTCGATGAGCAGTTCTTC. The chain has TRBV6-2 or TRBV6-3 and TRBJ2-1; no reliable D call. The CDR3 loop spans 14 amino acids. Trimming stripped 6 bases from V and 8 bases from J, with 17 bases between. Germline-derived CDR1 and CDR2 are MNHEY and SVGEGT.

The chain uses TRBV5-1 and TRBJ2-5, with D possibly being TRBD1 or TRBD2 (5 bases each). Germline lookup yields CDR1 SGHRS and CDR2 YFSETQ. Trimming left V 0 bases short and J 0 bases short, with 12 bases between. The CDR3 spans 16 residues. The CDR3 region is CASSLGLGDDQETQYF. DNA of the CDR3: TGCGCCAGCAGCTTGGGCCTGGGGGACGACCAAGAGACCCAGTACTTC.

V usage is TRBV5-1 and J usage is TRBJ2-1; 8 bases align to TRBD2. The ends lost 4 bases at V and 5 bases at J; junction bases unmatched: 8. The CDR3 runs to 15 residues. Per germline, CDR1 SGHRS and CDR2 YFSETQ. The CDR3, as DNA: TGCGCCAGCAGCCCCGGAGGTAGCGGGGACAATGAGCAGTTCTTC. Amino acid sequence: CASSPGGSGDNEQFF.

The chain joins TRBV27 to TRBJ2-7; D is unresolved. Germline V gene sequence: CDR1 MNHEY, CDR2 SMNVEV (reference sequence). V shed 4 bases and J shed 3 bases, with 13 bases lying between them. There are 14 residues in the CDR3. The CDR3 sequence is CASSSRVEDYEQYF. The CDR3 DNA sequence: TGTGCCAGCAGTTCTCGGGTCGAGGACTACGAGCAGTACTTC.

This clonotype was seen only a few times. This chain connects TRBV7-9 to TRBJ1-1; perhaps TRBD1 as D (6 bases). In germline, CDR1 is SEHNR, CDR2 FQNEAQ (reference sequence). This CDR3 has 13 amino acids. V was cut by 7 bases and J by 5 bases, with 14 bases left in between. The chain's CDR3 is CASKTTGSTEAFF. The CDR3 DNA follows: TGTGCCAGCAAAACGACAGGTTCGACTGAAGCTTTCTTT. Supplemented by reference TRBV7-9 and TRBJ1-1, the full variable domain reads DTGVSQNPRHKITKRGQNVTFRCDPISEHNRLYWYRQTLGQGPEFLTYFQNEAQLEKSRLLSDRFSAERPKGSFSTLEIQRTEQGDSAMYLCASKTTGSTEAFFGQGTRLTVV.

The genes are TRBV12-3 or TRBV12-4 and TRBJ1-2; D gene uncertain. Trimming cost V 3 bases and J 4 bases, with 0 bases left between them. This CDR3 has 10 residues. The DNA of the CDR3 is TGTGCCAGCAGTTTCTATGGCTACACCTTC. Translated, it gives CASSFYGYTF.

This clonotype has only one observation. The chain employs TRBV4-1 and TRBJ2-1; D is uncertain. Per the germline V gene, CDR1 is MGHRA and CDR2 is YSYEKL. This CDR3 has 12 residues. V gave up 1 base and J gave up 9 bases, with 7 bases separating them. The CDR3 region is CASSQAAGEQFF. For the CDR3, the DNA is TGCGCCAGCAGCCAAGCGGCTGGTGAGCAGTTCTTC.

The chain is built from TRBV14 and TRBJ2-1; 8 bases match TRBD1. Germline CDR1 reads SGHDN; CDR2 reads FVKESK. V shed 3 bases, J shed 6 bases, and the junction held 13 bases outside the gene matches. CDR3 size: 17 residues. This chain's CDR3 is CASSHRLGQGRGNEQFF. DNA for the CDR3: TGTGCCAGCAGCCACCGACTCGGACAGGGAAGAGGCAATGAGCAGTTCTTC.